Presented here are 20 T cell receptor beta chains from one specimen sequenced in a study of human T cells and chemical hapten exposure. MiXCR, applied by TCRdb to the RACE reads, yields one record per CDR3 protein. The sample has about 110,000 distinct CDR3 sequences, 11% seen once. Time point reported: patch test 1, 2 weeks after DPC sensitization. As to treatment: therapeutic diphenylcyclopropenone sensitization with weekly scalp DPC. This material consisted of whole blood, taken in connection with sensitization to the hapten diphenylcyclopropenone (DPC). These receptors originate from a woman aged 40-49 years with alopecia areata. Some clones in this sample may be carry-over from other donors' samples.

This clonotype was picked up many times. CDR3 coding DNA: TGTGCCAGCAAGACCAACAATCAGCCCCAGCATTTT. Protein product: CASKTNNQPQHF. This chain links TRBV12-3 or TRBV12-4 with TRBJ1-5; D is unclear. The CDR3 sequence is 12 residues long. Trimming cost V 7 bases and J 3 bases, with 7 bases left between them.

V usage is TRBV3-1 and J usage is TRBJ1-4, with 12 bases matching TRBD1. Trimming at V came to 4 bases and at J to 3 bases, leaving 6 bases not matched to a gene. CDR3 size: 17 residues. Per the germline V gene, CDR1 is LGHDT and CDR2 is YNNKEL (reference sequence). CDR3 region: CASSPRDRGRANEKLFF. For the CDR3, the DNA is TGTGCCAGCAGCCCTCGGGACAGGGGGCGGGCTAATGAAAAACTGTTTTTT.

This clonotype was counted at least ten times. V and J are TRBV7-9 and TRBJ1-2, with D unclear. This CDR3 comprises 15 residues. V gave up 1 base and J gave up 0 bases, with 9 bases separating them. Germline CDR1 and CDR2: SEHNR and FQNEAQ (reference sequence). The CDR3 region has the DNA TGTGCCAGCAGCTTAGATGGCGGAGCTAACTATGGCTACACCTTC. Translating gives CASSLDGGANYGYTF.

This clonotype appeared a few times. The chain joins TRBV29-1 to TRBJ2-7; TRBD2 agrees at 10 bases. Germline trimming cut 7 bases from V and 2 bases from J; bases unmatched to any gene: 5. The CDR3 is made up of 13 amino acids. Germline CDR1 reads SQVTM; CDR2 reads ANQGSEA. CDR3 DNA sequence: TGCAGCGCCAAGCGGGAGGGTACCTACGAGCAGTACTTC. Translation gives CSAKREGTYEQYF.

J is TRBJ2-7 and V is TRBV2; TRBD1 matches 8 bases. Trimming at V came to 10 bases and at J to 2 bases, leaving 10 bases not matched to a gene. Germline V CDR1 and CDR2: SNHLY, FYNNEI. The CDR3 covers 14 residues. The CDR3 bases are TGTGCCACCAAACGGGACAGGCCTACCTACGAGCAGTACTTC. Its translation is CATKRDRPTYEQYF.

The gene calls are TRBV9 and TRBJ2-7; the D is unclear. The CDR3 contains 14 residues. The V end lost 2 bases, the J end lost 2 bases, and 11 bases lay between the germline ends. CDR1 SGDLS and CDR2 YYNGEE come from the germline V gene. The CDR3 bases are TGTGCCAGCAGCGTTCGGCCTGCCACCTACGAGCAGTACTTC. It translates to CASSVRPATYEQYF.

This clonotype occurred a few times. The rearrangement uses TRBV7-2 and TRBJ2-7; no clear D gene. Germline values: CDR1 SGHTA, CDR2 FQGNSA. This CDR3 comprises 12 residues. Trimming removed 5 bases from V and 3 bases from J, with 8 bases in between. CDR3 coding DNA: TGTGCCAGCAGCCCGAATCGCTACGAGCAGTACTTC. It codes for CASSPNRYEQYF. The entire variable domain, with the rest obtained from reference TRBV7-2 and TRBJ2-7, is as follows: GAGVSQSPSNKVTEKGKDVELRCDPISGHTALYWYRQSLGQGLEFLIYFQGNSAPDKSGLPSDRFSAERTGGSVSTLTIQRTQQEDSAVYLCASSPNRYEQYFGPGTRLTVT.

This clonotype was picked up many times. The chain uses TRBV7-9 and TRBJ1-2, with TRBD1 as a possible D gene (5 bases). Germline CDR1 is SEHNR and CDR2 is FQNEAQ (reference sequence). This CDR3 has 14 amino acids. V was shortened by 5 bases and J by 3 bases, with 13 bases between the two germline ends. In nucleotides, the CDR3 is TGTGCCAGCAGCCCGCGGGGGATCCACTATGGCTACACCTTC. Translation: CASSPRGIHYGYTF.

This clonotype was picked up many times. The CDR3 nucleotides are TGTGCCAGCAGCTCCACCTCCCTGGGGGCCGGCACCGGGGAGCTGTTTTTT. It yields the protein CASSSTSLGAGTGELFF. V is TRBV7-6 and J is TRBJ2-2; a weak D match, TRBD1 (6 bases). The CDR3 sequence is 17 residues long. The germline V gene encodes CDR1 SGHVS and CDR2 FNYEAQ. The V and J ends lost 4 bases and 4 bases respectively, with 19 bases between them.

This clonotype was counted only a few times. The J gene is TRBJ2-3, the V gene TRBV7-9, with 12 nucleotides matching TRBD1. This CDR3 is 15 amino acids long. The V segment lost 4 bases and the J segment 6 bases; nucleotides outside the gene matches: 5. The germline V gene encodes CDR1 SEHNR and CDR2 FQNEAQ (reference sequence). CDR3 sequence: CASSSGQGAWDTQYF. DNA of the CDR3: TGTGCCAGCAGCTCGGGACAGGGGGCTTGGGATACGCAGTATTTT. Based on the CDR3 plus reference TRBV7-9 and TRBJ2-3, the full variable domain is DTGVSQNPRHKITKRGQNVTFRCDPISEHNRLYWYRQTLGQGPEFLTYFQNEAQLEKSRLLSDRFSAERPKGSFSTLEIQRTEQGDSAMYLCASSSGQGAWDTQYFGPGTRLTVL.

On this clonotype itself: An end of the junction differs from the germline gene, which may be a read error. This chain links TRBV27 with TRBJ1-1, with D unclear. The CDR3 extends over 13 amino acids. The germline gives CDR1 MNHEY, CDR2 SMNVEV (reference sequence). Written as DNA, the CDR3 is TGTGCCAGCAGTTTCACCCGGGTGACTGAAGCTTTTTTT. It is translated as CASSFTRVTEAFF.

This clonotype was seen ten or more times. The rearrangement links TRBV6-2 or TRBV6-3 to TRBJ2-3; no clear D. Germline V lookup: CDR1 MNHEY, CDR2 SVGEGT. This CDR3 has 13 amino acids. Trimming pared 6 bases from V and 3 bases from J, leaving 10 bases between. The CDR3 DNA follows: TGTGCCAGCAGCAGACAACAAACAGATACGCAGTATTTT. Its protein is CASSRQQTDTQYF.

This sequence joins TRBV7-6 and TRBJ2-1; 7 bases map to TRBD1. The CDR3 spans 15 residues. CDR1 and CDR2 (germline): SGHVS, FNYEAQ. Trimming at V came to 5 bases and at J to 1 base, leaving 5 bases not matched to a gene. For the CDR3, the DNA is TGTGCCAGCAGCCCTCTCAGGGGGTCCTACAATGAGCAGTTCTTC. This codes for CASSPLRGSYNEQFF.

In regard to this clonotype: A clone one base away is much larger, so this may be a read error. V usage is TRBV30 and J usage is TRBJ1-1, with 10 bases aligning to TRBD1. The CDR3 loop spans 13 amino acids. Looked up from germline, CDR1 is GTSNPN and CDR2 is SVGIG (reference sequence). Here the CDR3 reads CAWRGQGNTETFF. CDR3 bases: TGTGCCTGGAGGGGACAGGGGAACACTGAAACTTTCTTT.

This chain's CDR3 is CASSPELQGAHGYTF. CDR3 bases: TGTGCCAGCTCACCCGAACTACAGGGGGCGCATGGCTACACCTTC. The rearrangement joins TRBV18 to TRBJ1-2; 9 bases are shared with TRBD1. The CDR3 has 15 amino acids. Germline CDR1 KGHSH, CDR2 LQKENI. The V segment lost 3 bases and the J segment 6 bases; nucleotides outside the gene matches: 8.

This clonotype was seen many times. The genes are TRBV11-1 and TRBJ2-1; D possibly corresponds to TRBD2 (6 bases). Deletions cut 0 bases from V and 3 bases from J, with 12 bases between. Germline CDR1 and CDR2: SGHAT and FQDESV (reference sequence). CDR3 length equals 16 residues. CDR3 protein: CASSLAAAGYYNEQFF. CDR3 nucleotide sequence: TGTGCCAGCAGCTTAGCTGCGGCGGGGTACTACAATGAGCAGTTCTTC.

CDR3 sequence: CASTADRSPLHF. In DNA form, the CDR3 reads TGTGCCAGCACCGCGGACCGCTCACCCCTCCACTTT. This chain connects TRBV6-2 or TRBV6-3 to TRBJ1-6; D is uncertain. The CDR3 covers 12 residues. V lost 7 bases, J lost 10 bases, and 11 bases lay in between. Looked up from germline, CDR1 is MNHEY and CDR2 is SVGEGT.

This clonotype was seen many times. CDR3 protein: CASQGEYEQYF. The CDR3 bases are TGTGCCAGCCAAGGGGAGTACGAGCAGTACTTC. This sequence joins TRBV28 and TRBJ2-7, with D tentatively TRBD1 or TRBD2 (5 bases each). This CDR3 contains 11 residues. The germline V gene encodes CDR1 MDHEN and CDR2 SYDVKM. V lost 8 bases to trimming and J lost 4 bases, with 9 bases between them.

The chain combines TRBV6-5 with TRBJ1-6; 8 nucleotides agree with TRBD1. Trimming removed 2 bases from V and 14 bases from J; junction bases left unmatched: 8. Germline-derived CDR1 and CDR2 are MNHEY and SVGAGI. CDR3 size: 14 residues. The CDR3 DNA reads as TGTGCCAGCAGTTACGGGGGACAGGACGTCACCCTCCACTTT. Translation gives CASSYGGQDVTLHF.

This clonotype showed up just a few times. V is TRBV11-1 and J is TRBJ2-6; 7 bases are a match to TRBD1. The CDR3 covers 19 residues. Losses at the gene ends were 4 bases for V and 0 bases for J; bases not matched to a gene: 12. The germline V gene encodes CDR1 SGHAT and CDR2 FQDESV (reference sequence). Here the CDR3 reads CASSSYRGGISSGANVLTF. The DNA for the CDR3 is TGTGCCAGCAGCTCATACCGAGGGGGCATAAGCTCTGGGGCCAACGTCCTGACTTTC.